Listed here are 3 T cell receptor beta chains from one sample, sequenced in a study of shared clonotypes between healthy human individuals. Here immunoSEQ multiplex PCR was the method, and the copy in TCRdb shows in-frame clones only, minus some. The table has some 380,000 clones, around 96% seen once. The sequenced sample consisted of memory CD8+ T cells sorted from blood. Subset given: CD45RO+ cells pooled with CCR7-negative TemRA cells. The receptors shown here come from a man younger than 45 in good health.

Regarding this clone: This same CDR3 is encoded by further DNA sequences in the sample. The rearrangement uses TRBV28 and TRBJ1-1; 9 nucleotides line up with TRBD1. Trimming removed 5 bases from V and 5 bases from J; junction bases left unmatched: 3. Germline V gene data show CDR1 as MDHEN and CDR2 as SYDVKM. The CDR3 is 13 residues long. This CDR3 is CASSLDRGTEAFF. The CDR3 DNA reads as TGTGCCAGCAGTCTCGACAGGGGGACTGAAGCTTTCTTT.

The chain recombines TRBV7-9 with TRBJ2-7, with 8 bases identical to TRBD1. V was pared by 0 bases and J by 2 bases, with 6 bases of the junction left unmatched. Germline V gene data show CDR1 as SEHNR and CDR2 as FQNEAQ (reference sequence). The CDR3 spans 16 residues. The CDR3 DNA follows: TGTGCCAGCAGCTTAGCGCCAGGGGGCCCCACCTACGAGCAGTACTTC. Protein: CASSLAPGGPTYEQYF.

The gene calls are TRBV4-1 and TRBJ2-5, with D unclear. Germline V gives CDR1 MGHRA, CDR2 YSYEKL. V shed 0 bases and J shed 7 bases, with 9 bases lying between them. CDR3 size: 13 residues. DNA for the CDR3: TGCGCCAGCAGCCAAGATGGTTTGGGGACCCAGTACTTC. As protein: CASSQDGLGTQYF.